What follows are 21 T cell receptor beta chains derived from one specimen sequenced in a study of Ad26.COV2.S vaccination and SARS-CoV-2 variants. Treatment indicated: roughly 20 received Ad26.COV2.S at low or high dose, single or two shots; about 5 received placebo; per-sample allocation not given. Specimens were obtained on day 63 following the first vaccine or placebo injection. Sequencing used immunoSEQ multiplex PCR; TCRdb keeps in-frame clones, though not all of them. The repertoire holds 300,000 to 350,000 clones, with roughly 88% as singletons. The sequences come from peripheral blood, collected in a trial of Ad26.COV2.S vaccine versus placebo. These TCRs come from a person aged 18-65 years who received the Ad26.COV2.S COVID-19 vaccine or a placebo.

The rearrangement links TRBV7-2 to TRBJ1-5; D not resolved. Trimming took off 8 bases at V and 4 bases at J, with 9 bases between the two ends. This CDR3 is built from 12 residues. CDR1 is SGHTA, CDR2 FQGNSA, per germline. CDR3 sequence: CASGYSNQPQHF. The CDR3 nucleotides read TGTGCCAGCGGTTACTCGAATCAGCCCCAGCATTTT.

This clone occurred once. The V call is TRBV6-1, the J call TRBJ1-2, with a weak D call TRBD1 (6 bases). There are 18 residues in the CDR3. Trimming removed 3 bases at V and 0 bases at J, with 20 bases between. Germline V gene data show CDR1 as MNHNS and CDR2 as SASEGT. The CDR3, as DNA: TGTGCCAGCAGTGACGCCGGAACGGGACACCTCACTAACTATGGCTACACCTTC. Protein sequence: CASSDAGTGHLTNYGYTF.

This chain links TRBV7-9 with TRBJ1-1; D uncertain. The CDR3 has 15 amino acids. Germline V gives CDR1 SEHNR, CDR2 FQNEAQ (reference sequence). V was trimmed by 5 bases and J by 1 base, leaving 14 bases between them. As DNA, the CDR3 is TGTGCCAGCAGCCCTCCCACGGGTCGGAACACTGAAGCTTTCTTT. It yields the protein CASSPPTGRNTEAFF.

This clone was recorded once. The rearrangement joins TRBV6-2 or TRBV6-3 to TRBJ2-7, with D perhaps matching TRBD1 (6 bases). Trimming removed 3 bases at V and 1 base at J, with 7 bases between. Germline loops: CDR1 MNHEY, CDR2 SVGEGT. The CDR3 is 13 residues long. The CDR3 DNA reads TGTGCCAGCAGTTATCAGGGGTCCTACGAGCAGTACTTC. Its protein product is CASSYQGSYEQYF.

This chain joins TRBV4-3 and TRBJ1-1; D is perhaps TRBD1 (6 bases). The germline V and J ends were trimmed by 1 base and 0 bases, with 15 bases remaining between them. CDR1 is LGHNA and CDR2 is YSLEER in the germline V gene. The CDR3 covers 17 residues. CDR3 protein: CASSQVRRTDMNTEAFF. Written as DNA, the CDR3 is TGCGCCAGCAGCCAAGTTAGGCGGACAGACATGAACACTGAAGCTTTCTTT.

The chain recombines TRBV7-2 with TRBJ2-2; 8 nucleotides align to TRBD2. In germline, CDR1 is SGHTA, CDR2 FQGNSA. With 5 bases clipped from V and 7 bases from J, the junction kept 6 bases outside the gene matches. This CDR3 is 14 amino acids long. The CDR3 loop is CASSPREGGGELFF. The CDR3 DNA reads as TGTGCCAGCAGCCCCCGGGAGGGGGGCGGGGAGCTGTTTTTT.

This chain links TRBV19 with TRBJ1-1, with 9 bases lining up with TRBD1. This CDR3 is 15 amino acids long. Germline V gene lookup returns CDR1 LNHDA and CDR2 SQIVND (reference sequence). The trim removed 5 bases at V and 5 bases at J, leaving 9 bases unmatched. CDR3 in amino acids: CASSGPGQGRTEAFF. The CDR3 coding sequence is TGTGCCAGTAGTGGCCCGGGACAGGGAAGGACTGAAGCTTTCTTT.

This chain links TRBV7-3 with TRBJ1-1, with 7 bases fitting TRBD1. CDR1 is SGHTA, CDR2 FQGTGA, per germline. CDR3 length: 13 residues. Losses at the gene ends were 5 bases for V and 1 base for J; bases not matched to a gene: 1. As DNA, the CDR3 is TGTGCCAGCAGCCGACAGGGGAACACTGAAGCTTTCTTT. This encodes CASSRQGNTEAFF.

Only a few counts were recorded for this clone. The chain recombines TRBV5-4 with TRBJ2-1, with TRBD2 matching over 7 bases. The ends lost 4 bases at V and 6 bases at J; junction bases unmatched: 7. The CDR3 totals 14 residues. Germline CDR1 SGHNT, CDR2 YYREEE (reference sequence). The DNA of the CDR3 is TGTGCCAGCAGCACAGGACTAGAACTCAATGAGCAGTTCTTC. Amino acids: CASSTGLELNEQFF.

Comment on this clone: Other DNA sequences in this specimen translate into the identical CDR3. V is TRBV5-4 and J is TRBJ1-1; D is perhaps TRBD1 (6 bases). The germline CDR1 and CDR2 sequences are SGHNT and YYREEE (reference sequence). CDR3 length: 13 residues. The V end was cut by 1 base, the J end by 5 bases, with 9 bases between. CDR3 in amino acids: CASSLRGVTEAFF. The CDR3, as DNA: TGTGCCAGCAGCTTGAGGGGGGTAACTGAAGCTTTCTTT.

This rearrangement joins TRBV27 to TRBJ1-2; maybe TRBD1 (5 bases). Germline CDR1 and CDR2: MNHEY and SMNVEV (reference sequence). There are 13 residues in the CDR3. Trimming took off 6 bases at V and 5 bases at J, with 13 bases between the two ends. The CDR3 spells CASSQREGYGYTF. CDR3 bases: TGTGCCAGCAGCCAAAGGGAGGGGTATGGCTACACCTTC.

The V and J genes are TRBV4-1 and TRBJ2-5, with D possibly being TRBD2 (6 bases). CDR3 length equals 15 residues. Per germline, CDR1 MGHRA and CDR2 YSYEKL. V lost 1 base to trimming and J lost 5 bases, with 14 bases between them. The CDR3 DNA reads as TGCGCCAGCAGCCAAGCCTCGGGAGATGTTGAGACCCAGTACTTC. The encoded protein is CASSQASGDVETQYF.

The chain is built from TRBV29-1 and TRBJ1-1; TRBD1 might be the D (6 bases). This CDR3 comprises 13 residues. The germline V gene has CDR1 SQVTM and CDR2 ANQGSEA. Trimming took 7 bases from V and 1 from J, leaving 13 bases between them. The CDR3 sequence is CSAERGANTEAFF. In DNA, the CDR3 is TGCAGCGCCGAAAGGGGGGCGAACACTGAAGCTTTCTTT.

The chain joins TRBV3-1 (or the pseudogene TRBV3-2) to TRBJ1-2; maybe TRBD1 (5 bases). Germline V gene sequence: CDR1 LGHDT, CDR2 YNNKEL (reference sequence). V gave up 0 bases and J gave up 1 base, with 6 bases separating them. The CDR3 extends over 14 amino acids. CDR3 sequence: CASSQDQGNYGYTF. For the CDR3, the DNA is TGTGCCAGCAGCCAAGATCAGGGTAACTATGGCTACACCTTC.

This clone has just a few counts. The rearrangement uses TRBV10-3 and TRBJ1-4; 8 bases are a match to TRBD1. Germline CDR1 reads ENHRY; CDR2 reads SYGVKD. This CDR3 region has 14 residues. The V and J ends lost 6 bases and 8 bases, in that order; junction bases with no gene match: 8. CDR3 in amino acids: CAISPGQEGEKLFF. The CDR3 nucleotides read TGTGCCATCAGCCCGGGACAGGAGGGAGAAAAACTGTTTTTT.

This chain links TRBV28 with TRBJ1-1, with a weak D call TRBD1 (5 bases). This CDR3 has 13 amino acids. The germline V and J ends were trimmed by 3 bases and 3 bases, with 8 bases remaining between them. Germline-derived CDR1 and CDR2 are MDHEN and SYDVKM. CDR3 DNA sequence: TGTGCCAGCAGTTTGAGGACATACACTGAAGCTTTCTTT. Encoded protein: CASSLRTYTEAFF.

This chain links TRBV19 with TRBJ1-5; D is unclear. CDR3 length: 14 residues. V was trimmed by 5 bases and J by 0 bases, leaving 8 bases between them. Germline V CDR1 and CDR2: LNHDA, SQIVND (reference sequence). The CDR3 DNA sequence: TGTGCCAGTAGTCAGCGTTATAGCAATCAGCCCCAGCATTTT. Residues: CASSQRYSNQPQHF. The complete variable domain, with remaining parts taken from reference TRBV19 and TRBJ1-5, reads DGGITQSPKYLFRKEGQNVTLSCEQNLNHDAMYWYRQDPGQGLRLIYYSQIVNDFQKGDIAEGYSVSREKKESFPLTVTSAQKNPTAFYLCASSQRYSNQPQHFGDGTRLSIL.

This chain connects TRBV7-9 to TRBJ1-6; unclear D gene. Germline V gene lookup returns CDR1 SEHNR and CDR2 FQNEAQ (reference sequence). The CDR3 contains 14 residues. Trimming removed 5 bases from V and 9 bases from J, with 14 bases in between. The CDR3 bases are TGTGCCAGCAGCCCGCTGACCGCGCCTTCACCCCTCCACTTT. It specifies CASSPLTAPSPLHF.

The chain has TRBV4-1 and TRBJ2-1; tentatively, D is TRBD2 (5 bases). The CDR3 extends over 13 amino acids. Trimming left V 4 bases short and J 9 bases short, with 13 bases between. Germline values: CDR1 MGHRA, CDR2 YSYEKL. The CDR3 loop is CASSRGMGVEQFF. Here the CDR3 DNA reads TGCGCCAGCAGCCGAGGGATGGGCGTTGAGCAGTTCTTC.

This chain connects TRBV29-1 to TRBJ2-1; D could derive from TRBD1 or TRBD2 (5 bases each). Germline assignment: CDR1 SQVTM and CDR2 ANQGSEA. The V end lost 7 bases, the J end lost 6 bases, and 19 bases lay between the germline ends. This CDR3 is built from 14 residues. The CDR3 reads CSGGWGREGNEQFF. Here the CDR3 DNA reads TGCAGCGGGGGGTGGGGACGAGAGGGCAATGAGCAGTTCTTC.

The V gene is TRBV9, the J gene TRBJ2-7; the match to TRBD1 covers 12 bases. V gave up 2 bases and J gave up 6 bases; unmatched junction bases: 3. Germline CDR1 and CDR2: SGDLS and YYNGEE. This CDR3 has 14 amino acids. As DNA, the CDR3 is TGTGCCAGCAGCGTGGGGACAGGGGGCCCCGAGCAGTACTTC. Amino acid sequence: CASSVGTGGPEQYF.